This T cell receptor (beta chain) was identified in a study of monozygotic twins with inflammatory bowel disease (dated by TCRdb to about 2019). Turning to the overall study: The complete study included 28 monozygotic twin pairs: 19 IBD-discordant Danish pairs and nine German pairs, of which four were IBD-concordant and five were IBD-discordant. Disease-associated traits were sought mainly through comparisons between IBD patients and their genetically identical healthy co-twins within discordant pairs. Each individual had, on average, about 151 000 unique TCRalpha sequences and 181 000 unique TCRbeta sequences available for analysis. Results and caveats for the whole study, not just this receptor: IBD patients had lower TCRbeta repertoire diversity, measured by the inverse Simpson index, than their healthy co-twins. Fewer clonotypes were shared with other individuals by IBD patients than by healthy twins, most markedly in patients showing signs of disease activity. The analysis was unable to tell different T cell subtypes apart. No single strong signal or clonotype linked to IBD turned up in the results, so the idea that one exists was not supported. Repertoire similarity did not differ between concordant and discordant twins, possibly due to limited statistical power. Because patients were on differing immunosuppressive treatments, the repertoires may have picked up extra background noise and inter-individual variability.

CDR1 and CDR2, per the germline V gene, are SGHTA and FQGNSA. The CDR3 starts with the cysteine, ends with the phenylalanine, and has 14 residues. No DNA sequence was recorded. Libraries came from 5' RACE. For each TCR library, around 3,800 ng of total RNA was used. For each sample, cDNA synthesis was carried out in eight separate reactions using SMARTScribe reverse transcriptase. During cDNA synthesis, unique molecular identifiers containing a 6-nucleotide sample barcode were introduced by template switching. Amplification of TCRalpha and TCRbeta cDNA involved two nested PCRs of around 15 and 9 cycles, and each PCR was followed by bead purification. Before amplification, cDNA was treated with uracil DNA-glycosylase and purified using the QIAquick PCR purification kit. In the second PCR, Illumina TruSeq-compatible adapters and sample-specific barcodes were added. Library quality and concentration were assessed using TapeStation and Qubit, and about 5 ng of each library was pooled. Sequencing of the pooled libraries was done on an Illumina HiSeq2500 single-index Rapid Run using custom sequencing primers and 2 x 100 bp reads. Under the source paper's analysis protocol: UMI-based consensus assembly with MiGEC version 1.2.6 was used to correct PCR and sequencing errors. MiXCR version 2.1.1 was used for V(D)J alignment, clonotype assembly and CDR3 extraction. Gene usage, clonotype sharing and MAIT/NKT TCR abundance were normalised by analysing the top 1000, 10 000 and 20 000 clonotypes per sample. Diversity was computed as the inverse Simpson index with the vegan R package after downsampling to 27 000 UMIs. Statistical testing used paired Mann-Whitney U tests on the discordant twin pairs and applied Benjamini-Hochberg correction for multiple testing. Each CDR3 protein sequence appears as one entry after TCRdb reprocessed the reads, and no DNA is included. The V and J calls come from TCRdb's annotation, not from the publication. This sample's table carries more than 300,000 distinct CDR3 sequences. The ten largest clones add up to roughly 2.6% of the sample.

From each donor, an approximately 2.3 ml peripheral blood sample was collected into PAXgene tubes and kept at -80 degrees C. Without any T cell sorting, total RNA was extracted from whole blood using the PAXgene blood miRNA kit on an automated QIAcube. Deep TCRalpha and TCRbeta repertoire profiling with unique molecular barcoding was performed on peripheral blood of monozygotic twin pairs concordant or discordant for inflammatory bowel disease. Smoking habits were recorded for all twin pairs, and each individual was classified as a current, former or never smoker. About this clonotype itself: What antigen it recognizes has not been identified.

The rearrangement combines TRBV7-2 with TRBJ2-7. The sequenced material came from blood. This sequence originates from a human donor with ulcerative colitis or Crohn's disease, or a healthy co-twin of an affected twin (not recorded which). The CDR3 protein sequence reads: CASSFYTKGYEQYF.